These T cell receptor beta chains were read from a single sample in a study of identical twins. TCRdb re-analysed the 5' RACE reads in MiXCR, keeping a single row per CDR3 protein. In the table there are about 570,000 distinct CDR3 sequences, more than 9% of which are singletons. Separately, the same data were catalogued under a study of yellow fever vaccine responses in identical twins.

Sequencing was performed on PBMCs. The receptors derive from a woman between 18 and 29 years old in good health. CDR3s include the opening cysteine and the closing phenylalanine or tryptophan. The D gene is left open where the match is weak. Rows give clone size only sometimes, using once, few, many, or a class for an expanded clone.

J gene	clone size	V gene	D gene	CDR3 DNA	CDR3 protein
TRBJ1-1	few	TRBV19	.	TGTGCCAGTAGGAGGGTACGAAATTTGAACACTGAAGCTTTCTTT	CASRRVRNLNTEAFF
TRBJ2-1	few	TRBV7-2	TRBD1	TGTGCCAGCAGCTTAGGTGGGACAGGGGAGGTTGAGCAGTTCTTC	CASSLGGTGEVEQFF
TRBJ2-1	many	TRBV29-1	.	TGCAGCGTCACTCTTTTAGCGGAGCTGAATGAGCAGTTCTTC	CSVTLLAELNEQFF
TRBJ2-3	.	TRBV28	.	TGTGCCAGCAGTCTCGGGACTCTCACAGATACGCAGTATTTT	CASSLGTLTDTQYF
TRBJ2-5	few	TRBV27	.	TGTGCCAGCATCTCTGGGGGTGCCCAGTACTTC	CASISGGAQYF
TRBJ1-1	few	TRBV25-1	.	TGTGCCAGCACCCAGCCGGGTGGCGTTGAAGCTTTCTTT	CASTQPGGVEAFF
TRBJ1-2	.	TRBV7-2	.	TGTGCCAGCAGCTTAAGCATCCCAATCAATGGCTACACCTTC	CASSLSIPINGYTF
TRBJ1-1	.	TRBV6-2/TRBV6-3	.	TGTGCCAGCAGTTACGGGGCGGCCGCCGAAGCTTTCTTT	CASSYGAAAEAFF
TRBJ2-5	.	TRBV18	.	TGTGCCAGCTCACCCCTGCCGAGGGGACAAGAGACCCAGTACTTC	CASSPLPRGQETQYF
TRBJ2-2	few	TRBV12-5	.	TGTGCTACTGAAGGGGACACCGGGGAGCTGTTTTTT	CATEGDTGELFF
TRBJ2-2	many	TRBV4-3	.	TGCGCCAGCAGCCAAGATCGAGCAGGGCTTTTGGACACCGGGGAGCTGTTTTTT	CASSQDRAGLLDTGELFF
TRBJ2-6	few	TRBV29-1	.	TGCAGCGTTGAATCCGGATCAGGGGCCAACGTCCTGACTTTC	CSVESGSGANVLTF
TRBJ2-5	.	TRBV20-1	.	TGCAGTGCTAGACCCAGGGTCTTAGAGACCCAGTACTTC	CSARPRVLETQYF
TRBJ2-3	many	TRBV6-2/TRBV6-3	.	TGTGCCAGCAGTTACCGACGGGCCCTCACAGATACGCAGTATTTT	CASSYRRALTDTQYF
TRBJ2-7	.	TRBV7-2	.	TGTGCCAGCAGGGCTAGTATGTTTGTAGAGCAGTACTTC	CASRASMFVEQYF
TRBJ2-1	many	TRBV3-1	.	TGTGCCAGCAGCCAAGATGCTCTCGCCTCCTACAATGAGCAGTTCTTC	CASSQDALASYNEQFF
TRBJ2-5	few	TRBV18	.	TGTGCCAGCTCATGGACGCCAGGTGGGGCGTCCCAAGAGACCCAGTACTTC	CASSWTPGGASQETQYF
TRBJ2-3	many	TRBV7-7	.	TGTGCTAGCAGCTTAGATCGGGTCACAGATACGCAGTATTTT	CASSLDRVTDTQYF
TRBJ1-1	many	TRBV6-5	TRBD1	TGTGCCAGCAGTTCGACAGGGATAGTGAACACTGAAGCTTTCTTT	CASSSTGIVNTEAFF
TRBJ1-2	.	TRBV12-3/TRBV12-4	.	TGTGCCAGCAGTTTATTGGCCAGGGTCCATGGCTACACCTTC	CASSLLARVHGYTF
TRBJ2-1	few	TRBV20-1	TRBD1	TGCAGTGCTAGATCGGGACAGGGGAGTGGGTATGAGCAGTTCTTC	CSARSGQGSGYEQFF
TRBJ2-3	.	TRBV7-7	.	TGTGCTAGCAGCTTAGGGTCCACGACGGGACTTACAGCGGATACGCAGTATTTT	CASSLGSTTGLTADTQYF
TRBJ2-1	.	TRBV10-3	TRBD2	TGTGCCATCAGTGAGCTAAGCGGGAGCTCCTACAATGAGCAGTTCTTC	CAISELSGSSYNEQFF
TRBJ2-7	few	TRBV5-5	.	TGTGCCAGCAGCTGGACGAGCTACGAGCAGTACTTC	CASSWTSYEQYF
TRBJ2-5	once	TRBV10-3	TRBD1	TGTGCCATCAGTGAGGGACAGGGAATGAAAGAGACCCAGTACTTC	CAISEGQGMKETQYF
TRBJ2-1	.	TRBV27	TRBD2	TGTGCCAGCAGCCGCGGGGGAGGATCCAATGAGCAGTTCTTC	CASSRGGGSNEQFF
TRBJ2-4	.	TRBV6-1	.	TGTGCCAGCAGTCCGACAGTAGGACAAGTAGCCAAAAACATTCAGTACTTC	CASSPTVGQVAKNIQYF
TRBJ2-7	.	TRBV28	.	TGTGCCAGCAGATCCGGACCCAGGAGCTCCTACGAGCAGTACTTC	CASRSGPRSSYEQYF
TRBJ2-1	.	TRBV13	TRBD2	TGTGCCAGCAGCTTACTAGGACTAGCGGGAGTGGGAAATGAGCAGTTCTTC	CASSLLGLAGVGNEQFF
TRBJ2-3	.	TRBV12-3/TRBV12-4	.	TGTGCCAGCACCGAGACTAGATCGGGCACAGATACGCAGTATTTT	CASTETRSGTDTQYF
TRBJ2-1	many	TRBV5-1	TRBD2	TGCGCCAGCCCACGCGGGGGCTCCTACAATGAGCAGTTCTTC	CASPRGGSYNEQFF